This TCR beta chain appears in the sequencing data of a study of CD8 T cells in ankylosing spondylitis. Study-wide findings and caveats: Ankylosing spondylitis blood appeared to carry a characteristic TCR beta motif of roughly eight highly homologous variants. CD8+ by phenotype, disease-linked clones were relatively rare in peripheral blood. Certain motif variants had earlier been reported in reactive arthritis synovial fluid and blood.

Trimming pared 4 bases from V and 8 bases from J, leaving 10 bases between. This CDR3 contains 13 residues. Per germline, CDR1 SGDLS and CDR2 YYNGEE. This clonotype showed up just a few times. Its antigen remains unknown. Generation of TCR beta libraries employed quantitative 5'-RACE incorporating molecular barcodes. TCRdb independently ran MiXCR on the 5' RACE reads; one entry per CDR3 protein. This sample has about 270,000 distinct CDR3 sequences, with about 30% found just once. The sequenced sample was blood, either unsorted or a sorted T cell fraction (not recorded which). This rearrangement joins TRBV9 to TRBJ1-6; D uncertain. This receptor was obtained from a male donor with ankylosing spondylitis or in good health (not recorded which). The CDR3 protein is CASSPRADSPLHF. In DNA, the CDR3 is TGTGCCAGCAGCCCCCGGGCGGATTCACCCCTCCACTTT.